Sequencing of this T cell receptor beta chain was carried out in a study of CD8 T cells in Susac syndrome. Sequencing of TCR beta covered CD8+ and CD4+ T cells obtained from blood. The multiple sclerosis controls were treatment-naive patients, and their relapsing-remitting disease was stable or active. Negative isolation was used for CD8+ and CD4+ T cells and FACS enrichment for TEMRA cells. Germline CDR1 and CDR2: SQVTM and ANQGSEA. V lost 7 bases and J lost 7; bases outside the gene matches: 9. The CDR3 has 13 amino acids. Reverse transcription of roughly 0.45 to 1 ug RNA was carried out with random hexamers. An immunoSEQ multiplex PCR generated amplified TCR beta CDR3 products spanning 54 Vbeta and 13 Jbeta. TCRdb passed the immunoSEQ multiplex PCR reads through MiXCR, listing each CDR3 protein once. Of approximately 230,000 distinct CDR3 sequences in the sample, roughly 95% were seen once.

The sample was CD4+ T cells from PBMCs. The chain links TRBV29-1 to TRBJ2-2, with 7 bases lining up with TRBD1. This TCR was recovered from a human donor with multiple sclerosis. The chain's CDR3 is CSAAGQAGGELFF. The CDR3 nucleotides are TGCAGCGCCGCCGGACAGGCGGGCGGGGAGCTGTTTTTT.